This entry is about one T cell receptor beta chain. Germline trimming cut 3 bases from V and 6 bases from J; bases unmatched to any gene: 3. This CDR3 is built from 16 residues. CDR1 and CDR2 from the germline V gene are KGHDR and SFDVKD. These data belong to a study of blood T cell repertoires in COVID-19. Turning to the study itself: Nucleic acid was either cDNA or gDNA, and it came from T cells, B-cell-depleted T cells, or PBMCs.

How the authors handled the data: Amplification of reference gene primers was used by the study to estimate nucleated cell counts. Some clones are missing from TCRdb's copy, which holds only in-frame ones; the method was immunoSEQ multiplex PCR. The V and J calls and clone size were taken over from that table, and D and trimming were inferred from the DNA. Counted here are 200,000 to 250,000 clones, 89% occurring once; the ten biggest clones make up about 5%. The source of this sequence is a woman aged 40 to 55 with acute or convalescent COVID-19. Sequenced material: peripheral blood. The chain couples TRBV24-1 to TRBJ2-2; the match to TRBD2 covers 13 bases. In DNA, the CDR3 is TGTGCCACCAGTGATCCCGGGACTAGCGGGGCCGGGGAGCTGTTTTTT. Translation gives CATSDPGTSGAGELFF.